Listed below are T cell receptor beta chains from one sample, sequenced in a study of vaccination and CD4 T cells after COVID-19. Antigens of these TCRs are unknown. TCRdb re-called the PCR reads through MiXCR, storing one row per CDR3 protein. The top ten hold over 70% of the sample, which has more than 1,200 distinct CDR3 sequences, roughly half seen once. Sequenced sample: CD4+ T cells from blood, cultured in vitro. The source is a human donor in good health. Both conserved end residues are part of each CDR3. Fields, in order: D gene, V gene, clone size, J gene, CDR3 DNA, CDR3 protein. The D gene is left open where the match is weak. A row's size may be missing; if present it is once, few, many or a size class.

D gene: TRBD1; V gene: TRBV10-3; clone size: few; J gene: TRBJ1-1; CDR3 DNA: TGTGCCATCAGGGGACCGGGACAGGGAATGAACACTGAAGCTTTCTTT; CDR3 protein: CAIRGPGQGMNTEAFF
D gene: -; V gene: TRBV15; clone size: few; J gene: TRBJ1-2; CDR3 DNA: TGTGCCACCAGCAGAGTCCAAGGCTGGATCTATGGCTACACCTTC; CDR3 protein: CATSRVQGWIYGYTF
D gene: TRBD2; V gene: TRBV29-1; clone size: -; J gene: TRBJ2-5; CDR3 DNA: TGCAGCGTTGTCGCGGGAGAAGAGACCCAGTACTTC; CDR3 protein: CSVVAGEETQYF
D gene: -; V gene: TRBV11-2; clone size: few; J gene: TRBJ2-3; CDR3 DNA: TGTGCCAGCACACCGCGGGCCTCAGATACGCAGTATTTT; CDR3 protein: CASTPRASDTQYF
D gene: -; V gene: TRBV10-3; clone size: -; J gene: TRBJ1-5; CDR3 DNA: TGTGCCTCTGGGAATGGGGCCGGTCAGCCCCAGCATTTT; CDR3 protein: CASGNGAGQPQHF
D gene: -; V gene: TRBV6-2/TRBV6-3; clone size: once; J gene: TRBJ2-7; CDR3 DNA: TGTGCCAGCAGACACAGGGAGAGGAGCGAGCAGTACTTC; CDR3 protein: CASRHRERSEQYF
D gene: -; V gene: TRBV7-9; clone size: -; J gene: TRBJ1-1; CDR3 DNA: TGTGCCAGCAGCTATGATGGGAACACTGAAGCTTTCTTT; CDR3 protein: CASSYDGNTEAFF
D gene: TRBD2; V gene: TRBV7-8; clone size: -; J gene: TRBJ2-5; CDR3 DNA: TGTGCCAGCAGCGCACTAGCGGGGGATGAGACCCAGTACTTC; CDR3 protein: CASSALAGDETQYF
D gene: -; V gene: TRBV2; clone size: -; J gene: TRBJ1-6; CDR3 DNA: TGTGCCAGCAGTCGACGGGACGGAGGTGATTCACCCCTCCACTTT; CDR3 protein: CASSRRDGGDSPLHF
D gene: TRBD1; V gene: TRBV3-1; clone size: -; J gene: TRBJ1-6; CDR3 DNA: TGTGCCAGCAGCCGAGGGACAGGGGGATCACCCCTCCACTTT; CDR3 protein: CASSRGTGGSPLHF